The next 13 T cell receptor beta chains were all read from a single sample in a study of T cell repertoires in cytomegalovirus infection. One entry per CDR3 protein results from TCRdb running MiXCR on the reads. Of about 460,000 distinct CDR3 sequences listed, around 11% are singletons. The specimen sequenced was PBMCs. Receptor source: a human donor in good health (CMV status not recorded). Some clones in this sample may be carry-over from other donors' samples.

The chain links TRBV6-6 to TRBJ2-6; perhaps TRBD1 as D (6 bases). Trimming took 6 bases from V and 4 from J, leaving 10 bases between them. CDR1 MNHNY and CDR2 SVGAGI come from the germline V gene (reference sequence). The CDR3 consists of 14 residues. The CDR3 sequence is CASRTGSGANVLTF. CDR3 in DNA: TGTGCCAGCAGAACAGGGTCCGGGGCCAACGTCCTGACTTTC.

CDR3: CSASIRDYSNQPQHF. The CDR3, as DNA: TGCAGTGCTAGTATCAGGGATTATAGCAATCAGCCCCAGCATTTT. The genes are TRBV20-1 and TRBJ1-5; a possible D gene is TRBD1 (5 bases). The CDR3 is 15 amino acids. The germline V and J ends were trimmed by 3 bases and 0 bases, with 12 bases remaining between them. From germline, CDR1 is DFQATT and CDR2 SNEGSKA (reference sequence).

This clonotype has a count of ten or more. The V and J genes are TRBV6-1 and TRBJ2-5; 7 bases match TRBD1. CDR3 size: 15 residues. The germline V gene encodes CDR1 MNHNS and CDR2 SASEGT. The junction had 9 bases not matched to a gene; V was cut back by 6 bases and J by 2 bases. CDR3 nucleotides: TGTGCCAGCAGCTCCCTCCCGGGACAGCAAGAGACCCAGTACTTC. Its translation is CASSSLPGQQETQYF.

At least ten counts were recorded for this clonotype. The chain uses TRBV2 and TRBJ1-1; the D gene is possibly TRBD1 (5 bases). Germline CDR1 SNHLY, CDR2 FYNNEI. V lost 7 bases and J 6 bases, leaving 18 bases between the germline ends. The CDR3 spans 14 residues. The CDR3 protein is CASTLERGSSEAFF. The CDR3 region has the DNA TGTGCCAGCACCCTCGAAAGGGGAAGCTCTGAAGCTTTCTTT.

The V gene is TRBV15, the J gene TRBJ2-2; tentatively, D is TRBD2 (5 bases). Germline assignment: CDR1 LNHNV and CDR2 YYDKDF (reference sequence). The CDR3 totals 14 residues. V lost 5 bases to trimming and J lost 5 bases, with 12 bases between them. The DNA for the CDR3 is TGTGCCACCAGCGGGAGTTCCAGGACCGGGGAGCTGTTTTTT. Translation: CATSGSSRTGELFF.

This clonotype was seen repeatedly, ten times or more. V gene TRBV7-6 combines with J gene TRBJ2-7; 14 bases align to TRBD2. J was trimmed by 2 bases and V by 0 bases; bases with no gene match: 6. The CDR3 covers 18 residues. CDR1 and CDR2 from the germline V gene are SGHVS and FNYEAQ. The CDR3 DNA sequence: TGTGCCAGCAGCTTAGCAGTGGGACTAGCGGGAGTCGCCTACGAGCAGTACTTC. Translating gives CASSLAVGLAGVAYEQYF.

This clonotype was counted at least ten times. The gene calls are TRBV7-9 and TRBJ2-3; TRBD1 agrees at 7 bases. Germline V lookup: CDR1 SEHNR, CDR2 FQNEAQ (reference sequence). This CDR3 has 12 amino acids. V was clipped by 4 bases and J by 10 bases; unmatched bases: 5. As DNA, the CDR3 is TGTGCCAGCAGCTCAACCGGGACAGCGCAGTATTTT. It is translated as CASSSTGTAQYF.

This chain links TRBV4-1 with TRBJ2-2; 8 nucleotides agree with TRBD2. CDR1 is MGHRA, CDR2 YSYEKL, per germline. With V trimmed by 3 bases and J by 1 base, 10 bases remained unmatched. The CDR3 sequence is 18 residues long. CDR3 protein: CASSHAGTRRQNTGELFF. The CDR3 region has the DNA TGCGCCAGCAGCCACGCCGGGACTAGACGGCAGAACACCGGGGAGCTGTTTTTT.

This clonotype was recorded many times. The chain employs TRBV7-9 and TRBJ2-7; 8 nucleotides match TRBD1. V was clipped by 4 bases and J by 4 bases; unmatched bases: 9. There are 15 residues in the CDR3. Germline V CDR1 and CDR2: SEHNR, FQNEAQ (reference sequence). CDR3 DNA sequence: TGTGCCAGCAGCTCCCTCCGGAACAGGGGGTACGAGCAGTACTTC. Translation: CASSSLRNRGYEQYF. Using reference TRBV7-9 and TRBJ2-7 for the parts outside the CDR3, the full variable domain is DTGVSQNPRHKITKRGQNVTFRCDPISEHNRLYWYRQTLGQGPEFLTYFQNEAQLEKSRLLSDRFSAERPKGSFSTLEIQRTEQGDSAMYLCASSSLRNRGYEQYFGPGTRLTVT.

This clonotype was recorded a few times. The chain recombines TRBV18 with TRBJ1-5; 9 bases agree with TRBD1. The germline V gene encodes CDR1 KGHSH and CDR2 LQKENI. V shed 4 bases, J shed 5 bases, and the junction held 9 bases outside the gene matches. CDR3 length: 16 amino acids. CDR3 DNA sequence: TGTGCCAGCTCACTCAGGGGGACAGGGACCGATCAGCCCCAGCATTTT. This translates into CASSLRGTGTDQPQHF.

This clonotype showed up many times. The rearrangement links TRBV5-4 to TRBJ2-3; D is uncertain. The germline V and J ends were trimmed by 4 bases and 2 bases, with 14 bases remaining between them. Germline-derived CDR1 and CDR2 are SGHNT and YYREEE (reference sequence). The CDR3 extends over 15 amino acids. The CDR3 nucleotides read TGTGCCAGCAGCACATCAGAGCCTTACACAGATACGCAGTATTTT. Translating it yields CASSTSEPYTDTQYF.

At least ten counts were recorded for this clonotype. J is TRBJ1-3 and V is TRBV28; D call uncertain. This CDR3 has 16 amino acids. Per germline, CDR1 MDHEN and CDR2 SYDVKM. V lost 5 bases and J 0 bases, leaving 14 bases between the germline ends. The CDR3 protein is CASSTNVGSSGNTIYF. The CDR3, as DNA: TGTGCCAGCAGTACCAATGTGGGCAGCTCTGGAAACACCATATATTTT.

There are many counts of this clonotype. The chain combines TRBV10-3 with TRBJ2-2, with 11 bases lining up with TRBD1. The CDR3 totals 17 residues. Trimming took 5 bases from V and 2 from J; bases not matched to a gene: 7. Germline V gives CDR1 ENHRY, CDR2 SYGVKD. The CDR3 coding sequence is TGTGCCATCAGTTCCGGGACAGGGGGTGCAAACACCGGGGAGCTGTTTTTT. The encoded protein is CAISSGTGGANTGELFF.